A single T cell receptor beta chain is shown here with its context. This clonotype is deemed hyperexpanded (1% or more). Its antigen is still unknown. No qualities accompany the bases; no much larger clone lies one base away. The sample is drawn from a study of CD4 T cell repertoires and nickel (TCRdb year 2020). The receptor library was made with RT-PCR. TCRdb records Illumina MiSeq as the sequencer. The raw public reads went through TCRdb reprocessing: fastp at Q25, MiXCR clone calling, in-frame beta chains kept. Each CDR3 protein appears once, grouped with its most common genes and DNA. A total of under 500 distinct CDR3 sequences appear in this sample, around three fifths of them only once. 21% of the sample belongs to the ten largest clones. Per the germline V gene (reference sequence), MNHEY is the CDR1 and SMNVEV is the CDR2. The trim is 5 bases for V and 11 bases for J, with a gap of 21 bases between the germline ends. The CDR3, from cysteine to phenylalanine, totals 15 residues. Only CDR3 DNA is held: 45 bases, read in frame from base 1.

The V and J genes are TRBV27 and TRBJ1-4; a tentative D match to TRBD1 spans 6 bases. Source material: CD4+ T cells from blood, not recorded whether cultured. The source is a human donor in a nickel allergy study, with or without nickel allergy (not recorded which). It is not recorded whether this sample comes from one donor or several. The CDR3 in this case is CASSTTGTPGEKLFF. The nucleotide sequence is given as TGTGCCAGCAGTACAACCGGGACACCCGGGGAGAAACTGTTTTTT.